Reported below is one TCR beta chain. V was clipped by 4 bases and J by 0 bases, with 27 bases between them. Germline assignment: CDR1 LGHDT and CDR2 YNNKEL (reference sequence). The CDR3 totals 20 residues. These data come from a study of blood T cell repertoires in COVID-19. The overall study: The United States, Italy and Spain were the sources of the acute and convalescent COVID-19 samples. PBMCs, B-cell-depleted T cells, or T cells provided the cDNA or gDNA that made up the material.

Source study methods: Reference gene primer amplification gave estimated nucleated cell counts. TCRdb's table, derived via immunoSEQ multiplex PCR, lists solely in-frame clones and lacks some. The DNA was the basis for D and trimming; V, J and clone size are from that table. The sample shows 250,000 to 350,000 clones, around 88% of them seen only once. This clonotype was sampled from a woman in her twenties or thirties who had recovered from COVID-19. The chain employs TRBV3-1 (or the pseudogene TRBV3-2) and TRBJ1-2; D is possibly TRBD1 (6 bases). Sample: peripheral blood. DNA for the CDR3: TGTGCCAGCAGCCGATGGAAAGAAGGACAGTTCAGGGGAACTAACTATGGCTACACCTTC. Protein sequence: CASSRWKEGQFRGTNYGYTF.